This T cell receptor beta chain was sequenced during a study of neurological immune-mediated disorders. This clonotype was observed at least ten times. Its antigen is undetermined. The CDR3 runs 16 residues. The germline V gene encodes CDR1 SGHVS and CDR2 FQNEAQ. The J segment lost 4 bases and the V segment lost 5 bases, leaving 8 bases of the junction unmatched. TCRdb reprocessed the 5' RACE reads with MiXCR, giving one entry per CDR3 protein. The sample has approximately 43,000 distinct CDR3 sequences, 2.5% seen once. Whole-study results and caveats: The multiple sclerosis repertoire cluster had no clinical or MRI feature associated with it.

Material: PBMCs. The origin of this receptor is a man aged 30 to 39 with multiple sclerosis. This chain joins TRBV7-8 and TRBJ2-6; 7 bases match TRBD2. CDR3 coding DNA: TGTGCCAGCAGCACCCGCGGGGAGGGAGGGGCCAACGTCCTGACTTTC. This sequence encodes CASSTRGEGGANVLTF.